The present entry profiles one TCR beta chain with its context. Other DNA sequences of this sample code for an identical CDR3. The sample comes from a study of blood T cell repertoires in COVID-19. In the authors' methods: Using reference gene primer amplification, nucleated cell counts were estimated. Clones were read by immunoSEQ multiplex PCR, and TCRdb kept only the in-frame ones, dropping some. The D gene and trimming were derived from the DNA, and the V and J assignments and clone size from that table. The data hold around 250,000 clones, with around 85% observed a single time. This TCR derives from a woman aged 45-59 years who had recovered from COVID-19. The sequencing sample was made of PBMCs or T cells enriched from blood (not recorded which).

The CDR3 nucleotides read TGTGCCAGCTCACCTGGGCAGGCTAACTATGGCTACACCTTC. Protein product: CASSPGQANYGYTF. The chain recombines TRBV18 with TRBJ1-2; D remains ambiguous. Germline V CDR1 and CDR2: KGHSH, LQKENI. There are 14 residues in the CDR3. Trimming stripped 3 bases from V and 0 bases from J, with 8 bases between.